This T cell receptor beta chain emerged from a study of blood T cell repertoires in COVID-19. As for the study in general: The samples span acute and convalescent COVID-19 from the United States, Italy and Spain. PBMCs, B-cell-depleted T cells, or T cells provided the cDNA or gDNA that made up the material.

The CDR3 sequence is 15 residues long. The V segment lost 1 base and the J segment 5 bases; nucleotides outside the gene matches: 2. Germline CDR1 SGHAT, CDR2 FQNNGV. Generated by immunoSEQ multiplex PCR, the TCRdb table keeps only in-frame clones and is missing some. The sample consists of more than 200,000 clones, about 91% of them appearing once. Those enrolled in Seattle joined during active infection and were followed longitudinally afterward. Sequences were obtained from peripheral blood. V gene TRBV11-2 combines with J gene TRBJ2-5, with 12 bases identical to TRBD2. The clonotype comes from a young woman with COVID-19, enrolled during active disease. As DNA, the CDR3 is TGTGCCAGCAGCTTAGGGACTAGCGGGATGGAGACCCAGTACTTC. The encoded protein is CASSLGTSGMETQYF.